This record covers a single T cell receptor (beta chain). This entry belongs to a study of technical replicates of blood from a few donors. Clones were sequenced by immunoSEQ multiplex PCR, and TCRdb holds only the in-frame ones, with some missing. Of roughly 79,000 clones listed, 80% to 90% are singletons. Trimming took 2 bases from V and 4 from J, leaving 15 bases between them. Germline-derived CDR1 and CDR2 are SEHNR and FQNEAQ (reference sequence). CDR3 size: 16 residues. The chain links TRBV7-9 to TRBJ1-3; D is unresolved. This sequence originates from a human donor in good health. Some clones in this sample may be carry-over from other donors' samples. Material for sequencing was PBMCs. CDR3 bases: TGTGCCAGCAGCTTATTTCCCGAGACGGGAGGAAACACCATATATTTT. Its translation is CASSLFPETGGNTIYF.